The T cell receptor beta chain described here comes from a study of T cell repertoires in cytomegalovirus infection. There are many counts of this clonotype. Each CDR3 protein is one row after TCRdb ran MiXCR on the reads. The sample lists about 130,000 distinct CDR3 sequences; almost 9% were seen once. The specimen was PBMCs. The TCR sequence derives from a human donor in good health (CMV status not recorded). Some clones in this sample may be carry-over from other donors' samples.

The CDR3 DNA reads TGTGCCAGCAGCTTAGATCCAATAATCAATGAGCAGTTCTTC. Residues: CASSLDPIINEQFF. The chain employs TRBV7-2 and TRBJ2-1; D ambiguous. The V end was cut by 1 base, the J end by 6 bases, with 10 bases between. Germline V gene sequence: CDR1 SGHTA, CDR2 FQGNSA. The CDR3 is 14 amino acids.